The sequence of this TCR beta chain was determined in a study of blood T cell repertoires in COVID-19. Study at large: T cells, B-cell-depleted T cells, or PBMCs provided the cDNA or gDNA that served as material.

Repertoires were generated with immunoSEQ multiplex PCR, while TCRdb's copy carries only in-frame clones and drops some. The table has 350,000 to 450,000 clones, 88% seen once; the top ten hold 1.4%. The length of the CDR3 is 15 residues. The germline gives CDR1 MNHEY, CDR2 SVGAGI. J was trimmed by 3 bases and V by 2 bases; bases with no gene match: 2. Each participant's cohort was designated according to participant-reported clinical history. In the 2 weeks before study entry, exposed participants met a COVID-19 case, which was PCR-confirmed or clinician-diagnosed. The V gene is TRBV6-5, the J gene TRBJ2-3; 10 bases match TRBD2. This receptor was taken from a woman under 30 who had been exposed to COVID-19. Sequenced input: PBMCs or T cells enriched from blood (not recorded which). CDR3 bases: TGTGCCAGCAGTTACGCGACTAGCGGGACAGATACGCAGTATTTT. It yields the protein CASSYATSGTDTQYF.